The 24 T cell receptor beta chains below all came from one sample that was sequenced in a study of blood T cells in healthy people across ages. It was with a sample-barcoded 5' primer and a J-beta primer mix that a second PCR of roughly 7 to 11 cycles was run. One entry per CDR3 protein results from TCRdb running MiXCR on the 5' RACE reads. The table lists about 640,000 distinct CDR3 sequences, roughly 58% of them singletons. The specimen was blood. The receptors originated from a man between 60 and 75 years old in good health.

The genes are TRBV3-1 and TRBJ2-5; no clear D. This CDR3 has 16 amino acids. Germline lookup yields CDR1 LGHDT and CDR2 YNNKEL (reference sequence). V was pared by 0 bases and J by 4 bases, with 15 bases between. The CDR3, as DNA: TGTGCCAGCAGCCAAGATCGAGGTGGGTGCCGAGAGACCCAGTACTTC. This translates into CASSQDRGGCRETQYF.

The rearrangement uses TRBV7-2 and TRBJ2-1, with TRBD2 identical over 8 bases. The ends lost 2 bases at V and 5 bases at J; junction bases unmatched: 11. This CDR3 comprises 17 residues. Looked up from germline, CDR1 is SGHTA and CDR2 is FQGNSA. The CDR3 region is CASSLWTGTSGNNEQFF. CDR3 DNA sequence: TGTGCCAGCAGCTTATGGACCGGGACTAGTGGGAACAATGAGCAGTTCTTC. The full variable domain, completed using reference TRBV7-2 and TRBJ2-1, is GAGVSQSPSNKVTEKGKDVELRCDPISGHTALYWYRQSLGQGLEFLIYFQGNSAPDKSGLPSDRFSAERTGGSVSTLTIQRTQQEDSAVYLCASSLWTGTSGNNEQFFGPGTRLTVL.

The gene calls are TRBV7-2 and TRBJ1-5, with D tentatively TRBD1 (6 bases). This CDR3 is 16 amino acids long. In germline, CDR1 is SGHTA, CDR2 FQGNSA. Trimming took off 3 bases at V and 6 bases at J, with 18 bases between the two ends. This chain's CDR3 is CASSLEGHREGQPQHF. Here the CDR3 DNA reads TGTGCCAGCAGCTTGGAGGGGCACAGGGAAGGTCAGCCCCAGCATTTT.

V gene TRBV7-2 combines with J gene TRBJ1-2; perhaps TRBD1 as D (6 bases). The CDR3 totals 15 residues. The V end was cut by 8 bases, the J end by 2 bases, with 18 bases between. CDR1 and CDR2 (germline): SGHTA, FQGNSA. The CDR3 nucleotides are TGTGCCAGCCTTCCCGGGGGCGCGGGAAACTATGGCTACACCTTC. Protein product: CASLPGGAGNYGYTF. Full variable domain (remainder filled in from reference TRBV7-2 and TRBJ1-2): GAGVSQSPSNKVTEKGKDVELRCDPISGHTALYWYRQSLGQGLEFLIYFQGNSAPDKSGLPSDRFSAERTGGSVSTLTIQRTQQEDSAVYLCASLPGGAGNYGYTFGSGTRLTVV.

This chain uses TRBV7-9 with TRBJ2-5; TRBD2 aligns across 8 bases. Trimming took 3 bases from V and 1 from J; bases not matched to a gene: 7. The length of the CDR3 is 16 residues. Per the germline V gene, CDR1 is SEHNR and CDR2 is FQNEAQ (reference sequence). In DNA form, the CDR3 reads TGTGCCAGCAGCTTTTTGGCGGGGGGTTTCCAAGAGACCCAGTACTTC. It yields the protein CASSFLAGGFQETQYF.

The V gene is TRBV2, the J gene TRBJ2-2; D remains ambiguous. Trimming cost V 7 bases and J 0 bases, with 9 bases left between them. Germline V gives CDR1 SNHLY, CDR2 FYNNEI. CDR3 length: 14 amino acids. CDR3 sequence: CASNLVTNTGELFF. The CDR3 DNA reads as TGTGCCAGCAATCTAGTTACGAACACCGGGGAGCTGTTTTTT. Combining the CDR3 with reference TRBV2 and TRBJ2-2 gives the whole variable domain EPEVTQTPSHQVTQMGQEVILRCVPISNHLYFYWYRQILGQKVEFLVSFYNNEISEKSEIFDDQFSVERPDGSNFTLKIRSTKLEDSAMYFCASNLVTNTGELFFGEGSRLTVL.

This chain uses TRBV3-1 with TRBJ2-7; 10 nucleotides agree with TRBD1. The CDR3 loop spans 16 amino acids. With 0 bases clipped from V and 2 bases from J, the junction kept 4 bases outside the gene matches. Germline values: CDR1 LGHDT, CDR2 YNNKEL (reference sequence). CDR3 loop: CASSQDLGTGAYEQYF. CDR3 coding DNA: TGTGCCAGCAGCCAAGATCTCGGGACAGGGGCCTACGAGCAGTACTTC.

The chain links TRBV6-6 to TRBJ2-3; no reliable D call. The CDR3 runs to 12 residues. V shed 5 bases and J shed 4 bases, with 7 bases lying between them. The germline V gene encodes CDR1 MNHNY and CDR2 SVGAGI (reference sequence). CDR3 nucleotides: TGTGCCAGCAGTGCCTCCCCAGATACGCAGTATTTT. Translation: CASSASPDTQYF.

This sequence joins TRBV6-1 and TRBJ1-1, with 7 bases lining up with TRBD1. The germline V gene has CDR1 MNHNS and CDR2 SASEGT. The CDR3 runs 12 residues. DNA for the CDR3: TGTGTCGGAGGCTCGCAGGGGGGGGAAGCTTTCTTT. Protein product: CVGGSQGGEAFF.

This chain uses TRBV5-4 with TRBJ1-6; 7 bases are a match to TRBD1. The CDR3 is made up of 15 amino acids. CDR1 is SGHNT and CDR2 is YYREEE in the germline V gene (reference sequence). Trimming cost V 0 bases and J 10 bases; bases outside gene matches: 7. Written as DNA, the CDR3 is TGTGCCAGCAGCTTGGTGACAGGGATGGGCTCACCCCTCCACTTT. This codes for CASSLVTGMGSPLHF.

This clonotype was seen more than once but under ten times. The chain carries TRBV5-1 and TRBJ1-1; tentative D call: TRBD1 (6 bases). Germline V lookup: CDR1 SGHRS, CDR2 YFSETQ. V was cut by 0 bases and J by 0 bases, with 12 bases left in between. CDR3 length: 16 residues. In DNA form, the CDR3 reads TGCGCCAGCAGCTTGGGCAGGACAGCCGTGAACACTGAAGCTTTCTTT. Protein: CASSLGRTAVNTEAFF.

The V gene is TRBV13, the J gene TRBJ2-1; D is uncertain. Germline CDR1 PRHDT, CDR2 FYEKMQ (reference sequence). V was trimmed by 1 base and J by 4 bases, leaving 11 bases between them. The CDR3 has 15 residues. The CDR3 nucleotides are TGTGCCAGCAGCTTAGAGGTAAGACCGTACAATGAGCAGTTCTTC. As protein: CASSLEVRPYNEQFF.

The chain links TRBV27 to TRBJ1-4; 8 bases map to TRBD1. The V and J ends lost 5 bases and 8 bases, in that order; junction bases with no gene match: 10. The germline CDR1 and CDR2 sequences are MNHEY and SMNVEV (reference sequence). The length of the CDR3 is 15 residues. CDR3 residues: CASSPLGTGYEKLFF. The CDR3, as DNA: TGTGCCAGCAGTCCCCTAGGGACAGGTTACGAAAAACTGTTTTTT. Full variable domain (outside the CDR3, taken from reference TRBV27 and TRBJ1-4): EAQVTQNPRYLITVTGKKLTVTCSQNMNHEYMSWYRQDPGLGLRQIYYSMNVEVTDKGDVPEGYKVSRKEKRNFPLILESPSPNQTSLYFCASSPLGTGYEKLFFGSGTQLSVL.

This CDR3 is CATSRDLGAGRNTEAFF. The CDR3 DNA sequence: TGTGCCACCAGCAGAGATCTGGGGGCTGGCAGAAACACTGAAGCTTTCTTT. V usage is TRBV15 and J usage is TRBJ1-1, with a tentative D call TRBD1 (6 bases). The CDR3 consists of 17 residues. CDR1 and CDR2 (germline): LNHNV, YYDKDF (reference sequence). The V and J ends lost 0 bases and 2 bases respectively, with 16 bases between them.

The chain links TRBV7-8 to TRBJ2-6; tentative D call: TRBD2 (5 bases). V gave up 8 bases and J gave up 0 bases, with 17 bases separating them. Germline V lookup: CDR1 SGHVS, CDR2 FQNEAQ. This CDR3 is 17 amino acids long. The CDR3 sequence: CASESEGWPSGANVLTF. CDR3 DNA sequence: TGTGCCAGCGAGAGTGAGGGTTGGCCCTCTGGGGCCAACGTCCTGACTTTC.

The chain joins TRBV5-1 to TRBJ2-1, with 7 positions matching TRBD1. With 2 bases clipped from V and 5 bases from J, the junction kept 13 bases outside the gene matches. CDR1 is SGHRS, CDR2 YFSETQ, per germline. The CDR3 runs 17 residues. CDR3 DNA sequence: TGCGCCAGCAGCTTCCTTATCGCAGACAGGGACCACAATGAGCAGTTCTTC. Translating it yields CASSFLIADRDHNEQFF.

The V and J genes are TRBV7-9 and TRBJ1-2, with 12 bases fitting TRBD1. V lost 4 bases, J lost 6 bases, and 9 bases stayed unmatched. The CDR3 is made up of 16 amino acids. CDR1 is SEHNR and CDR2 is FQNEAQ in the germline V gene (reference sequence). The DNA of the CDR3 is TGTGCCAGCAGCTCACCCATACGGGACAGGGGGCATGGCTACACCTTC. Protein product: CASSSPIRDRGHGYTF.

The genes are TRBV5-1 and TRBJ2-4; 8 bases fit TRBD1. The J call could be wrong; TRBJ2-7 is a better fit for the DNA end. The CDR3 spans 15 residues. CDR1 and CDR2 (germline): SGHRS, YFSETQ. CDR3 protein: CASSFGQGQMGEQYF. For the CDR3, the DNA is TGCGCCAGCAGCTTCGGACAGGGCCAGATGGGCGAGCAGTACTTC.

The chain is built from TRBV5-1 and TRBJ1-2; D call uncertain. The CDR3 length is 12 residues. Trimming stripped 5 bases from V and 12 bases from J, with 17 bases between. CDR1 SGHRS and CDR2 YFSETQ come from the germline V gene. The CDR3 DNA is TGCGCCAGCAGATTCGATTCCTCTGCCCACACCTTC. Translating gives CASRFDSSAHTF. Full variable domain (missing parts from reference TRBV5-1 and TRBJ1-2): KAGVTQTPRYLIKTRGQQVTLSCSPISGHRSVSWYQQTPGQGLQFLFEYFSETQRNKGNFPGRFSGRQFSNSRSEMNVSTLELGDSALYLCASRFDSSAHTFGSGTRLTVV.

V gene TRBV6-5 combines with J gene TRBJ2-3, with a weak D call TRBD1 (5 bases). Germline-derived CDR1 and CDR2 are MNHEY and SVGAGI. This CDR3 is 14 amino acids long. Trimming cost V 2 bases and J 5 bases, with 11 bases left between them. The CDR3 reads CASSYRGRKDTQYF. CDR3 sequence (DNA): TGTGCCAGCAGTTACAGGGGCCGCAAAGATACGCAGTATTTT.

This CDR3 is CASSATQRGGAETQYF. The CDR3 DNA follows: TGTGCCAGCAGCGCCACCCAGCGGGGCGGGGCGGAGACCCAGTACTTC. The chain carries TRBV5-4 and TRBJ2-5, with 7 bases that match TRBD2. The length of the CDR3 is 16 residues. CDR1 is SGHNT and CDR2 is YYREEE in the germline V gene (reference sequence). V lost 4 bases, J lost 5 bases, and 14 bases stayed unmatched. The full variable domain, its missing parts supplied by reference TRBV5-4 and TRBJ2-5, is ETGVTQSPTHLIKTRGQQVTLRCSSQSGHNTVSWYQQALGQGPQFIFQYYREEENGRGNFPPRFSGLQFPNYSSELNVNALELDDSALYLCASSATQRGGAETQYFGPGTRLLVL.

Note on this clonotype: This may come from a read error, since a much larger clone is one base off. The final CDR3 position lacks the conserved phenylalanine or tryptophan, pointing to a likely read error. V gene TRBV5-1 combines with J gene TRBJ2-1, with unresolved D. The CDR3 covers 13 residues. V lost 0 bases and J 5 bases, leaving 6 bases between the germline ends. Germline V gene sequence: CDR1 SGHRS, CDR2 YFSETQ. The DNA of the CDR3 is TGCGCCAGCAGCTTGGACAAGGACAATGAGCAGTTCTGC. This encodes CASSLDKDNEQFC.

The chain employs TRBV7-2 and TRBJ2-2; D gene uncertain. V was shortened by 3 bases and J by 0 bases, with 11 bases between the two germline ends. The germline V gene encodes CDR1 SGHTA and CDR2 FQGNSA. There are 16 residues in the CDR3. The CDR3 spells CASSLATFTNTGELFF. As DNA, the CDR3 is TGTGCCAGCAGCTTGGCGACATTTACGAACACCGGGGAGCTGTTTTTT.

To note about this clonotype: With a much larger clone just one base away, this may be a read error. The rearrangement links TRBV29-1 to TRBJ2-1, with D maybe TRBD1 (6 bases). V lost 8 bases and J lost 7, with 12 bases in between. The CDR3 loop spans 11 amino acids. CDR1 is SQVTM and CDR2 is ANQGSEA in the germline V gene. CDR3 nucleotides: TGCAGCCACCCAAGGGGGAATGAGCAGTTCTTC. This translates into CSHPRGNEQFF.